The T cell receptor beta chain described here comes from a study of early T cells in non-severe SARS-CoV-2 infection. This clonotype was observed a handful of times. TCRdb re-derived calls from the 5' RACE reads in MiXCR, one entry per CDR3 protein. This table holds 70,000 to 85,000 distinct CDR3 sequences, 13% found once. Germline V gene data show CDR1 as LGHDT and CDR2 as YNNKEL (reference sequence). There are 14 residues in the CDR3. Trimming took 6 bases from V and 8 from J, leaving 14 bases between them. Input material: whole blood. This receptor was obtained from an adult who was a healthcare worker with PCR-confirmed SARS-CoV-2 infection or an uninfected control (not recorded which). The rearrangement uses TRBV3-1 and TRBJ1-6, with D perhaps TRBD1 (5 bases). The CDR3 nucleotides read TGTGCCAGCAGTAGCCGGGACCGCGATTCACCCCTCCACTTT. Translating it yields CASSSRDRDSPLHF. The complete variable domain, with remaining parts taken from reference TRBV3-1 and TRBJ1-6, reads DTAVSQTPKYLVTQMGNDKSIKCEQNLGHDTMYWYKQDSKKFLKIMFSYNNKELIINETVPNRFSPKSPDKAHLNLHINSLELGDSAVYFCASSSRDRDSPLHFGNGTRLTVT.